The next 12 T cell receptor beta chains were all read from a single sample in a study of beta chain features in type 1 diabetes. General study points: Moderately but significantly shorter TCRB CDR3s were found in Type 1 diabetes patients in all four CD4+ subsets.

Their antigens remain unidentified. The sequenced template was cDNA made from the entire isolated RNA. Measured with immunoSEQ multiplex PCR; TCRdb has only the in-frame clones, and not every one. The data contain around 160,000 clones, 63% of them singletons. Specimen: naive CD4+ T cells from blood. These receptors were obtained from a man aged 25 to 40 with type 1 diabetes.

The genes are TRBV14 and TRBJ2-5; no definite D call. This CDR3 is 13 amino acids long. Trimming cost V 0 bases and J 5 bases, with 7 bases left between them. Looked up from germline, CDR1 is SGHDN and CDR2 is FVKESK. The chain's CDR3 is CASSQDAAETQYF. The CDR3 nucleotides are TGTGCCAGCAGCCAAGACGCCGCGGAGACCCAGTACTTC.

The V call is TRBV30, the J call TRBJ2-7, with TRBD1 as a possible D gene (6 bases). V lost 2 bases to trimming and J lost 5 bases, with 22 bases between them. The CDR3 length is 16 residues. Germline values: CDR1 GTSNPN, CDR2 SVGIG (reference sequence). For the CDR3, the DNA is TGTGCCTGGAGTCCCCCCTGGGGGCCAGGGGCGAACGAGCAGTACTTC. The encoded protein is CAWSPPWGPGANEQYF.

The V call is TRBV19, the J call TRBJ2-3; 7 bases are shared with TRBD2. The V gene's germline CDR1 is LNHDA and CDR2 SQIVND (reference sequence). V lost 3 bases to trimming and J lost 0 bases; unmatched junction nucleotides: 12. This CDR3 has 18 amino acids. This CDR3 is CASSIPRGRRGSTDTQYF. In DNA form, the CDR3 reads TGTGCCAGTAGTATCCCCCGAGGGCGGCGGGGGAGCACAGATACGCAGTATTTT.

The gene calls are TRBV30 and TRBJ2-3, with 10 bases fitting TRBD1. V shed 4 bases and J 2 bases; nucleotides not matched to a gene: 6. The germline V gene has CDR1 GTSNPN and CDR2 SVGIG (reference sequence). The CDR3 is 15 amino acids. CDR3 in DNA: TGTGCCTGGATTTGGACAGGGGGGGACACAGATACGCAGTATTTT. Protein product: CAWIWTGGDTDTQYF.

Details on this clone: One end of the junction varies from germline; a read error may be responsible. V gene TRBV7-7 combines with J gene TRBJ2-7, with TRBD1 matching 8 bases. This CDR3 is 13 amino acids long. Germline CDR1 SSHAT, CDR2 FNYEAQ (reference sequence). CDR3 loop: CASSLTGDREQYF. The CDR3 DNA is TGTGCTAGCAGCTTGACAGGGGACCGCGAGCAGTACTTC.

The CDR3 bases are TGTGCCAGCAGCTTAGTTGCCTTTCCCTACAATGAGCAGTTCTTC. The encoded protein is CASSLVAFPYNEQFF. This chain uses TRBV11-2 with TRBJ2-1; D is unresolved. The CDR3 sequence is 15 residues long. The ends were cut back, 1 base at V and 2 bases at J, with 9 bases in the middle. Germline assignment: CDR1 SGHAT and CDR2 FQNNGV.

This chain links TRBV9 with TRBJ2-1; 9 nucleotides line up with TRBD2. The CDR3 sequence is 15 residues long. The V segment lost 0 bases and the J segment 4 bases; nucleotides outside the gene matches: 2. Germline V gene sequence: CDR1 SGDLS, CDR2 YYNGEE. The chain's CDR3 is CASSVVSGGYNEQFF. Written as DNA, the CDR3 is TGTGCCAGCAGCGTAGTAAGCGGGGGGTACAATGAGCAGTTCTTC.

The V call is TRBV9, the J call TRBJ2-5; D perhaps matches TRBD1 (6 bases). V lost 1 base and J 4 bases, leaving 20 bases between the germline ends. The CDR3 spans 17 residues. CDR1 is SGDLS, CDR2 YYNGEE, per germline. This CDR3 reads CASSVWGADRGGETQYF. The CDR3 DNA follows: TGTGCCAGCAGCGTATGGGGAGCTGACAGAGGGGGAGAGACCCAGTACTTC. The variable domain in full, completed from reference TRBV9 and TRBJ2-5, reads DSGVTQTPKHLITATGQRVTLRCSPRSGDLSVYWYQQSLDQGLQFLIQYYNGEERAKGNILERFSAQQFPDLHSELNLSSLELGDSALYFCASSVWGADRGGETQYFGPGTRLLVL.

This chain links TRBV29-1 with TRBJ1-2, with 8 bases identical to TRBD1. V gave up 4 bases and J gave up 6 bases; unmatched junction bases: 13. Germline-derived CDR1 and CDR2 are SQVTM and ANQGSEA. The CDR3 spans 15 residues. The CDR3 DNA sequence: TGCAGCGTTGTTCTCGGGGCAGGGGGCGCGAATGGCTACACCTTC. The encoded protein is CSVVLGAGGANGYTF.

The genes are TRBV29-1 and TRBJ2-5; 8 positions agree with TRBD2. The CDR3 covers 14 residues. Germline V CDR1 and CDR2: SQVTM, ANQGSEA. Trimming cost V 5 bases and J 5 bases; bases outside gene matches: 10. The CDR3 coding sequence is TGCAGCGTTCCGGCCGGGGGGGGCCTGGAGACCCAGTACTTC. Its translation: CSVPAGGGLETQYF.

This chain links TRBV29-1 with TRBJ1-1; D ambiguous. This CDR3 comprises 12 residues. Trimming pared 4 bases from V and 1 base from J, leaving 7 bases between. Per the germline V gene, CDR1 is SQVTM and CDR2 is ANQGSEA. This chain's CDR3 is CSVVEWNTEAFF. CDR3 in DNA: TGCAGCGTTGTAGAGTGGAACACTGAAGCTTTCTTT.

This chain uses TRBV27 with TRBJ2-1; 9 bases are a match to TRBD2. Germline trimming cut 7 bases from V and 7 bases from J; bases unmatched to any gene: 11. CDR3 length: 15 amino acids. CDR1 is MNHEY, CDR2 SMNVEV, per germline (reference sequence). The CDR3 sequence is CASNSWASGENEQFF. CDR3 DNA sequence: TGTGCCAGCAATTCTTGGGCTAGCGGGGAGAATGAGCAGTTCTTC.